The 22 T cell receptor beta chains reported below all come from one sample, sequenced in a study of cytomegalovirus exposure and HLA in healthy donors. Primers: 60 Vbeta forward and 13 Jbeta reverse. TCRdb's copy holds only in-frame clones and misses some; the assay was immunoSEQ multiplex PCR. The sample has under 200,000 clones, 75% seen once. Input material: PBMCs. The receptors shown here come from a male donor in good health and CMV-seronegative.

The rearrangement links TRBV25-1 to TRBJ2-4; the match to TRBD1 covers 9 bases. Germline V gene data show CDR1 as MGHDK and CDR2 as SYGVNS. This CDR3 is built from 12 residues. V lost 6 bases to trimming and J lost 8 bases; unmatched junction nucleotides: 2. The CDR3 loop reads CASRGQGDIQYF. DNA for the CDR3: TGTGCCAGCAGGGGACAGGGAGACATTCAGTACTTC.

The J gene is TRBJ1-1, the V gene TRBV11-2; D possibly corresponds to TRBD1 (5 bases). From germline, CDR1 is SGHAT and CDR2 FQNNGV. CDR3 length: 14 residues. Trimming pared 5 bases from V and 4 bases from J, leaving 14 bases between. DNA for the CDR3: TGTGCCAGCAGCCCCCCGTGGGGGGGCACTGAAGCTTTCTTT. It specifies CASSPPWGGTEAFF.

V usage is TRBV6-5 and J usage is TRBJ2-3; D remains ambiguous. CDR1 MNHEY and CDR2 SVGAGI come from the germline V gene. Trimming removed 0 bases from V and 3 bases from J, with 7 bases in between. This CDR3 has 14 amino acids. The CDR3 region is CASSYSRHTDTQYF. The CDR3, as DNA: TGTGCCAGCAGTTACTCGAGGCATACAGATACGCAGTATTTT.

A few counts support this clone. The V and J genes are TRBV9 and TRBJ2-3; D uncertain. Trimming stripped 1 base from V and 6 bases from J, with 9 bases between. The CDR3 loop spans 13 amino acids. The germline CDR1 and CDR2 sequences are SGDLS and YYNGEE. The DNA of the CDR3 is TGTGCCAGCAGCGTATTGTCTCTTGATACGCAGTATTTT. Translating gives CASSVLSLDTQYF.

CDR3 coding DNA: TGCAGCGGCGACCTTAGCGGGGTACAGTTCTTC. Its protein is CSGDLSGVQFF. V is TRBV29-1 and J is TRBJ2-1, with 8 bases lining up with TRBD2. Germline V CDR1 and CDR2: SQVTM, ANQGSEA. V trimming: 7 bases; J trimming: 13 bases; junction bases outside the gene matches: 9. The CDR3 is 11 amino acids.

V gene TRBV4-1 combines with J gene TRBJ1-2; TRBD1 agrees at 9 bases. The CDR3 loop spans 16 amino acids. The germline CDR1 and CDR2 sequences are MGHRA and YSYEKL. The V segment lost 1 base and the J segment 7 bases; nucleotides outside the gene matches: 10. CDR3 protein: CASSQAFGQGFGGYTF. In nucleotides, the CDR3 is TGCGCCAGCAGCCAAGCGTTCGGACAGGGGTTCGGTGGCTACACCTTC.

The gene calls are TRBV5-1 and TRBJ2-2; D may be TRBD2 (7 bases). CDR1 and CDR2 (germline): SGHRS, YFSETQ. This CDR3 is 15 amino acids long. V dropped 3 bases and J dropped 3 bases, with 12 bases sitting between them. CDR3 DNA: TGCGCCAGCAGCTGGGGGGGCCGAGACACCGGGGAGCTGTTTTTT. This encodes CASSWGGRDTGELFF.

V usage is TRBV7-8 and J usage is TRBJ1-2; TRBD1 matches 9 bases. Germline lookup yields CDR1 SGHVS and CDR2 FQNEAQ. The CDR3 sequence is 13 residues long. The trim removed 4 bases at V and 8 bases at J, leaving 5 bases unmatched. The CDR3 spells CASSWTGVEGYTF. The DNA of the CDR3 is TGTGCCAGCAGCTGGACAGGGGTTGAGGGCTACACCTTC.

The chain has TRBV5-1 and TRBJ1-3, with TRBD1 matching over 7 bases. Per the germline V gene, CDR1 is SGHRS and CDR2 is YFSETQ. This CDR3 has 16 residues. V was pared by 4 bases and J by 0 bases, with 7 bases of the junction left unmatched. CDR3 region: CASSPGDSRSGNTIYF. The DNA of the CDR3 is TGCGCCAGCAGCCCGGGGGACAGTCGCTCTGGAAACACCATATATTTT.

The chain has TRBV18 and TRBJ2-6, with D uncertain. Per the germline V gene, CDR1 is KGHSH and CDR2 is LQKENI. The CDR3 has 14 amino acids. V shed 3 bases and J shed 3 bases, with 6 bases lying between them. The DNA for the CDR3 is TGTGCCAGCTCACCCACTGGTGGGGCCAACGTCCTGACTTTC. The encoded protein is CASSPTGGANVLTF.

The chain links TRBV6-5 to TRBJ1-1; D is perhaps TRBD1 (5 bases). CDR3 size: 14 residues. Germline V gene sequence: CDR1 MNHEY, CDR2 SVGAGI. The V end was cut by 10 bases, the J end by 1 base, with 16 bases between. The CDR3 is CATKQAAGNTEAFF. CDR3 sequence (DNA): TGTGCCACCAAACAGGCTGCCGGGAACACTGAAGCTTTCTTT.

This clone is a singleton in its sample. The chain is built from TRBV6-1 and TRBJ1-5; no firm D call. The CDR3 covers 12 residues. Trimming pared 8 bases from V and 10 bases from J, leaving 15 bases between. Germline V gives CDR1 MNHNS, CDR2 SASEGT. CDR3 bases: TGTGCCAGCGGAGGTGGAGGTATACCCCAGCATTTT. This sequence encodes CASGGGGIPQHF.

About this clone: A single base separates this from a much larger clone, so it may be a read error. The genes are TRBV7-2 and TRBJ1-1, with D uncertain. Germline V lookup: CDR1 SGHTA, CDR2 FQGNSA. V was pared by 5 bases and J by 8 bases, with 18 bases between. The CDR3 consists of 14 residues. CDR3 sequence: CASSPAEARVEAFF. The CDR3 coding sequence is TGTGCCAGCAGCCCCGCGGAGGCTAGAGTGGAAGCTTTCTTT.

The V and J genes are TRBV7-9 and TRBJ2-1, with 7 bases that match TRBD2. V lost 4 bases, J lost 3 bases, and 9 bases stayed unmatched. The CDR3 length is 16 residues. Germline-derived CDR1 and CDR2 are SEHNR and FQNEAQ (reference sequence). CDR3 DNA: TGTGCCAGCAGCTCTCCCCGGGGAGGGAGCTACAATGAGCAGTTCTTC. Translation gives CASSSPRGGSYNEQFF.

V usage is TRBV5-1 and J usage is TRBJ1-1, with unresolved D. The CDR3 extends over 13 amino acids. V lost 2 bases and J 7 bases, leaving 12 bases between the germline ends. CDR1 and CDR2 from the germline V gene are SGHRS and YFSETQ. The CDR3 sequence: CASSFRGEGEAFF. The CDR3 coding sequence is TGCGCCAGCAGCTTCCGGGGTGAGGGTGAAGCTTTCTTT.

The chain joins TRBV30 to TRBJ2-1; TRBD2 matches at 14 bases. Trimming took 4 bases from V and 9 from J; bases not matched to a gene: 8. The germline V gene has CDR1 GTSNPN and CDR2 SVGIG (reference sequence). The CDR3 runs to 15 residues. Here the CDR3 reads CAWTRKGLAGVEQFF. As DNA, the CDR3 is TGTGCCTGGACCCGAAAGGGACTAGCGGGAGTTGAGCAGTTCTTC. The whole variable domain, remainder taken from reference TRBV30 and TRBJ2-1, is SQTIHQWPATLVQPVGSPLSLECTVEGTSNPNLYWYRQAAGRGLQLLFYSVGIGQISSEVPQNLSASRPQDRQFILSSKKLLLSDSGFYLCAWTRKGLAGVEQFFGPGTRLTVL.

V is TRBV6-5 and J is TRBJ2-7; 7 nucleotides agree with TRBD2. The CDR3 is made up of 15 amino acids. V lost 0 bases, J lost 7 bases, and 9 bases stayed unmatched. Germline CDR1 and CDR2: MNHEY and SVGAGI. The chain's CDR3 is CASSYSIRVGGEQYF. The CDR3 DNA follows: TGTGCCAGCAGTTACTCGATCAGGGTCGGGGGGGAGCAGTACTTC.

V gene TRBV29-1 combines with J gene TRBJ1-1; 9 nucleotides agree with TRBD1. Trimming at V came to 5 bases and at J to 5 bases, leaving 18 bases not matched to a gene. CDR1 and CDR2 from the germline V gene are SQVTM and ANQGSEA. This CDR3 spans 17 amino acids. CDR3 loop: CSVYRSDRGVLRTEAFF. The CDR3 DNA reads TGCAGCGTTTACCGATCGGACAGGGGCGTCCTGAGGACTGAAGCTTTCTTT.

The CDR3 spells CASGRTGLVYNEQFF. The CDR3 DNA reads as TGTGCCAGCGGGCGAACCGGACTAGTCTACAATGAGCAGTTCTTC. The chain has TRBV28 and TRBJ2-1, with 7 bases fitting TRBD2. This CDR3 is 15 amino acids long. The V and J ends lost 8 bases and 3 bases, in that order; junction bases with no gene match: 10. Germline-derived CDR1 and CDR2 are MDHEN and SYDVKM.

In its sample, this clone was seen a few times. The V gene is TRBV27, the J gene TRBJ1-5, with D perhaps matching TRBD1 (6 bases). V lost 3 bases to trimming and J lost 0 bases, with 27 bases between them. The germline CDR1 and CDR2 sequences are MNHEY and SMNVEV (reference sequence). The CDR3 totals 21 residues. CDR3 in DNA: TGTGCCAGCAGTTTGGCCCAAATGCCCCCACCGGGACATAATAGCAATCAGCCCCAGCATTTT. This sequence encodes CASSLAQMPPPGHNSNQPQHF.

This chain uses TRBV27 with TRBJ2-5; D unresolved. The CDR3 extends over 13 amino acids. The ends were cut back, 2 bases at V and 1 base at J, with 5 bases in the middle. Germline V gives CDR1 MNHEY, CDR2 SMNVEV (reference sequence). The CDR3 loop is CASSLRPQETQYF. The DNA for the CDR3 is TGTGCCAGCAGTTTACGTCCCCAAGAGACCCAGTACTTC.

The sample holds one count of this clone. V gene TRBV29-1 combines with J gene TRBJ1-2, with D hard to call. The germline gives CDR1 SQVTM, CDR2 ANQGSEA. Trimming removed 0 bases from V and 3 bases from J, with 11 bases in between. The CDR3 consists of 14 residues. The CDR3 coding sequence is TGCAGCGTTGAAGATCTTCGGGAGGACTATGGCTACACCTTC. Protein: CSVEDLREDYGYTF.